The rows below give T cell receptor beta chains drawn from one sample of a study of blood T cells in healthy people across ages. TCRdb re-called the 5' RACE reads with MiXCR, one entry per CDR3 protein. The sample has around 750,000 distinct CDR3 sequences, about 55% seen once. The material sequenced was blood. The receptor set was obtained from an elderly man in good health. Both conserved end residues are part of each CDR3. Fields, in order: CDR3 protein, CDR3 DNA, CDR3 length, V gene, J gene, clone size, D gene. D genes are given only for firm matches. Rows give clone size only sometimes, using once, few, many, or a class for an expanded clone.

CDR3 protein: CASTTGGNTGELFF
CDR3 DNA: TGCGCCAGCACTACGGGGGGAAACACCGGGGAGCTGTTTTTT
CDR3 length: 14
V gene: TRBV5-1
J gene: TRBJ2-2
clone size: NA
D gene: TRBD2

CDR3 protein: CASSAAGGINTEAFF
CDR3 DNA: TGCGCCAGCAGCGCTGCCGGGGGGATTAACACTGAAGCTTTCTTT
CDR3 length: 15
V gene: TRBV5-1
J gene: TRBJ1-1
clone size: NA
D gene: NA

CDR3 protein: CASSLDTSGNNEQFF
CDR3 DNA: TGCGCCAGCAGCTTGGACACTAGCGGGAACAATGAGCAGTTCTTC
CDR3 length: 15
V gene: TRBV5-1
J gene: TRBJ2-1
clone size: NA
D gene: TRBD2

CDR3 protein: CASSPWTAPVREQYF
CDR3 DNA: TGTGCCAGCAGCCCCTGGACAGCCCCCGTTCGCGAGCAGTACTTC
CDR3 length: 15
V gene: TRBV11-3
J gene: TRBJ2-7
clone size: NA
D gene: NA

CDR3 protein: CSARVGRGYNEQFF
CDR3 DNA: TGCAGTGCTAGAGTCGGGAGAGGATACAATGAGCAGTTCTTC
CDR3 length: 14
V gene: TRBV20-1
J gene: TRBJ2-1
clone size: once
D gene: NA

CDR3 protein: CASSGTNPWQYF
CDR3 DNA: TGTGCCAGCTCTGGGACAAATCCTTGGCAGTACTTC
CDR3 length: 12
V gene: TRBV6-1
J gene: TRBJ2-4
clone size: few
D gene: NA

CDR3 protein: CASSLQGALVEKLFF
CDR3 DNA: TGTGCCAGCAGTTTACAGGGGGCACTGGTTGAAAAACTGTTTTTT
CDR3 length: 15
V gene: TRBV12-3/TRBV12-4
J gene: TRBJ1-4
clone size: NA
D gene: TRBD1

CDR3 protein: CASSPTWDEGETQYF
CDR3 DNA: TGTGCCAGCTCACCTACCTGGGACGAGGGGGAGACCCAGTACTTC
CDR3 length: 15
V gene: TRBV18
J gene: TRBJ2-5
clone size: NA
D gene: NA

CDR3 protein: CSVAAFNTDTQYF
CDR3 DNA: TGCAGCGTCGCCGCTTTTAACACAGATACGCAGTATTTT
CDR3 length: 13
V gene: TRBV29-1
J gene: TRBJ2-3
clone size: NA
D gene: NA

CDR3 protein: CASSATGTGIETQYF
CDR3 DNA: TGTGCCAGCAGTGCAACCGGGACAGGGATAGAGACCCAGTACTTC
CDR3 length: 15
V gene: TRBV25-1
J gene: TRBJ2-5
clone size: NA
D gene: TRBD1

CDR3 protein: CASSFVPRGLGETQYF
CDR3 DNA: TGTGCCAGCAGCTTCGTCCCTAGGGGTCTTGGGGAGACCCAGTACTTC
CDR3 length: 16
V gene: TRBV7-2
J gene: TRBJ2-5
clone size: NA
D gene: NA

CDR3 protein: CSAGTSGKGGEQFF
CDR3 DNA: TGCAGTGCTGGGACTAGCGGGAAAGGAGGTGAGCAGTTCTTC
CDR3 length: 14
V gene: TRBV20-1
J gene: TRBJ2-1
clone size: NA
D gene: TRBD2

CDR3 protein: CASASLAGRTDTQYF
CDR3 DNA: TGTGCCAGCGCGTCACTAGCGGGGCGCACAGATACGCAGTATTTT
CDR3 length: 15
V gene: TRBV27
J gene: TRBJ2-3
clone size: NA
D gene: TRBD2

CDR3 protein: CASSLSQSSHEQYF
CDR3 DNA: TGTGCCAGCAGCTTAAGTCAGAGCTCCCACGAGCAGTACTTC
CDR3 length: 14
V gene: TRBV7-9
J gene: TRBJ2-7
clone size: NA
D gene: NA

CDR3 protein: CASSQSGDRYAYF
CDR3 DNA: TGTGCCAGCAGTCAATCAGGGGACAGATACGCGTATTTT
CDR3 length: 13
V gene: TRBV6-5
J gene: TRBJ2-3
clone size: few
D gene: TRBD1

CDR3 protein: CASTPTSGTGRTPQHF
CDR3 DNA: TGTGCCAGCACCCCTACATCGGGGACGGGCCGGACGCCCCAGCATTTT
CDR3 length: 16
V gene: TRBV21-1
J gene: TRBJ1-5
clone size: NA
D gene: NA

CDR3 protein: CSAADPLSSYEQYF
CDR3 DNA: TGCAGTGCTGCTGACCCCCTGAGCTCCTACGAGCAGTACTTC
CDR3 length: 14
V gene: TRBV20-1
J gene: TRBJ2-7
clone size: few
D gene: NA

CDR3 protein: CSGQVSGRAHEQYF
CDR3 DNA: TGCAGTGGTCAGGTTAGCGGGAGGGCTCACGAGCAGTACTTC
CDR3 length: 14
V gene: TRBV20-1
J gene: TRBJ2-7
clone size: few
D gene: TRBD2

CDR3 protein: CAGSPTGLNEAFF
CDR3 DNA: TGCGCCGGCAGCCCCACCGGGCTGAATGAAGCTTTCTTT
CDR3 length: 13
V gene: TRBV5-1
J gene: TRBJ1-1
clone size: NA
D gene: NA

CDR3 protein: CSARDIRLDTQYF
CDR3 DNA: TGCAGTGCTAGGGACATTAGGTTGGATACGCAGTATTTT
CDR3 length: 13
V gene: TRBV20-1
J gene: TRBJ2-3
clone size: few
D gene: NA

CDR3 protein: CTTQPASGNAYYEQYF
CDR3 DNA: TGCACCACCCAACCGGCTAGCGGGAATGCGTACTACGAGCAGTACTTC
CDR3 length: 16
V gene: TRBV20-1
J gene: TRBJ2-7
clone size: NA
D gene: TRBD2

CDR3 protein: CASSLWGVPDTQYF
CDR3 DNA: TGTGCCAGCAGTTTATGGGGGGTCCCAGATACGCAGTATTTT
CDR3 length: 14
V gene: TRBV27
J gene: TRBJ2-3
clone size: NA
D gene: NA

CDR3 protein: CASSLTTVRYEQYF
CDR3 DNA: TGTGCCAGCAGCCTCACGACAGTCAGATACGAGCAGTACTTC
CDR3 length: 14
V gene: TRBV7-9
J gene: TRBJ2-7
clone size: once
D gene: NA

CDR3 protein: CSVFGNAMGAQYF
CDR3 DNA: TGCAGCGTTTTCGGGAACGCCATGGGGGCCCAGTACTTC
CDR3 length: 13
V gene: TRBV29-1
J gene: TRBJ2-5
clone size: NA
D gene: NA

CDR3 protein: CASVRDSEFGEQFF
CDR3 DNA: TGTGCCAGCGTCAGGGACAGTGAGTTTGGTGAGCAGTTCTTC
CDR3 length: 14
V gene: TRBV12-3/TRBV12-4
J gene: TRBJ2-1
clone size: NA
D gene: TRBD1

CDR3 protein: CASSKEWTGTEAFF
CDR3 DNA: TGTGCCAGCAGCAAAGAATGGACAGGCACTGAAGCTTTCTTT
CDR3 length: 14
V gene: TRBV12-3/TRBV12-4
J gene: TRBJ1-1
clone size: NA
D gene: TRBD1

CDR3 protein: CASSVGAREGYGYTF
CDR3 DNA: TGTGCCAGCAGCGTAGGGGCCCGGGAGGGCTATGGCTACACCTTC
CDR3 length: 15
V gene: TRBV9
J gene: TRBJ1-2
clone size: NA
D gene: NA

CDR3 protein: CASSFGGQASYEQYF
CDR3 DNA: TGTGCCAGCAGTTTTGGCGGGCAGGCGTCGTACGAGCAGTACTTC
CDR3 length: 15
V gene: TRBV28
J gene: TRBJ2-7
clone size: few
D gene: NA

CDR3 protein: CASRKVCGELFF
CDR3 DNA: TGTGCCAGCAGGAAGGTCTGTGGGGAGCTGTTTTTT
CDR3 length: 12
V gene: TRBV12-3/TRBV12-4
J gene: TRBJ2-2
clone size: once
D gene: NA

CDR3 protein: CASSPLSGAGGPTDAQYF
CDR3 DNA: TGTGCCAGCTCACCACTATCTGGCGCGGGAGGGCCCACAGATGCGCAGTATTTT
CDR3 length: 18
V gene: TRBV18
J gene: TRBJ2-3
clone size: NA
D gene: TRBD2

CDR3 protein: CASSNDMTSYNEQFF
CDR3 DNA: TGTGCCAGCAGTAACGACATGACCTCCTACAATGAGCAGTTCTTC
CDR3 length: 15
V gene: TRBV9
J gene: TRBJ2-1
clone size: NA
D gene: NA

CDR3 protein: CASSLVSSGGRGEQFF
CDR3 DNA: TGTGCCAGCAGCTTAGTTTCTAGCGGGGGGCGCGGTGAGCAGTTCTTC
CDR3 length: 16
V gene: TRBV7-2
J gene: TRBJ2-1
clone size: NA
D gene: TRBD2

CDR3 protein: CSARDQTSGRNIQYF
CDR3 DNA: TGCAGTGCTAGAGATCAAACTAGCGGGAGAAACATTCAGTACTTC
CDR3 length: 15
V gene: TRBV20-1
J gene: TRBJ2-4
clone size: NA
D gene: TRBD2

CDR3 protein: CSARGTGKGTNEKLFF
CDR3 DNA: TGCAGTGCCCGCGGGACAGGGAAAGGAACTAATGAAAAACTGTTTTTT
CDR3 length: 16
V gene: TRBV20-1
J gene: TRBJ1-4
clone size: NA
D gene: TRBD1

CDR3 protein: CASSYRTKETQYF
CDR3 DNA: TGTGCCAGCAGCTACAGGACAAAAGAGACCCAGTACTTC
CDR3 length: 13
V gene: TRBV25-1
J gene: TRBJ2-5
clone size: few
D gene: NA

CDR3 protein: CSAREHGRPREKLFF
CDR3 DNA: TGCAGTGCTAGAGAACATGGGCGCCCTAGGGAAAAACTGTTTTTT
CDR3 length: 15
V gene: TRBV20-1
J gene: TRBJ1-4
clone size: few
D gene: NA

CDR3 protein: CTSSYGAGVDSGANVLTF
CDR3 DNA: TGTACCAGCAGTTACGGGGCGGGAGTTGACTCTGGGGCCAACGTCCTGACTTTC
CDR3 length: 18
V gene: TRBV6-8
J gene: TRBJ2-6
clone size: NA
D gene: TRBD2

CDR3 protein: CASSPPMATYGYTF
CDR3 DNA: TGCGCCAGCAGCCCGCCCATGGCTACCTATGGCTACACCTTC
CDR3 length: 14
V gene: TRBV5-1
J gene: TRBJ1-2
clone size: NA
D gene: NA

CDR3 protein: CASSVGGRNNEQFF
CDR3 DNA: TGTGCCAGCAGTGTCGGGGGGCGGAACAATGAGCAGTTCTTC
CDR3 length: 14
V gene: TRBV25-1
J gene: TRBJ2-1
clone size: NA
D gene: NA